Listed below are T cell receptor beta chains from one sample, sequenced in a study of OX40 agonist ivuxolimab in advanced cancers. Measured with immunoSEQ multiplex PCR; TCRdb has only the in-frame clones, and not every one. This sample carries 5,100 or so clones, about three fifths of them seen once, and the ten largest clones take approximately 49%. The sequenced sample was CD4+ or CD8+ T cells sorted from blood, obtained in a trial of the OX40 agonist ivuxolimab. The receptors here all came from an adult with an advanced solid tumor such as melanoma, head and neck, liver or kidney cancer. Both conserved end residues are part of each CDR3. The order of the fields is D gene, V gene, clone size, J gene, CDR3 DNA, CDR3 protein. D genes are given only for firm matches. A row's size may be missing; if present it is once, few, many or a size class.

d_gene: -
v_gene: TRBV6-5
abundance: -
j_gene: TRBJ2-2
CDR3nt: TGTGCCAGCAGTTCCGTCTCCGGGGAGCTGTTTTTT
CDR3aa: CASSSVSGELFF

d_gene: -
v_gene: TRBV19
abundance: -
j_gene: TRBJ1-1
CDR3nt: TGTGCCAGTAGTATAGGTAGACAGATGAACACTGAAGCTTTCTTT
CDR3aa: CASSIGRQMNTEAFF

d_gene: -
v_gene: TRBV7-9
abundance: -
j_gene: TRBJ2-1
CDR3nt: TGTGCCAGCAGCTTAGCAGTCTATCAGGGTGAGCAGTTCTTC
CDR3aa: CASSLAVYQGEQFF

d_gene: -
v_gene: TRBV7-8
abundance: medium-sized
j_gene: TRBJ1-5
CDR3nt: TGTGCCAGCAGCCGCCGCCTTAAGGGTCAGCCCCAGCATTTT
CDR3aa: CASSRRLKGQPQHF

d_gene: TRBD1
v_gene: TRBV29-1
abundance: -
j_gene: TRBJ2-5
CDR3nt: TGCAGCGTTGAAGAGGGCAGGGGGCGATCGGAGACCCAGTACTTC
CDR3aa: CSVEEGRGRSETQYF

d_gene: -
v_gene: TRBV28
abundance: few
j_gene: TRBJ2-3
CDR3nt: TGTGCCAGCAGTTCTTACTTTAGAGACACAGATACGCAGTATTTT
CDR3aa: CASSSYFRDTDTQYF

d_gene: TRBD2
v_gene: TRBV28
abundance: -
j_gene: TRBJ2-5
CDR3nt: TGTGCCAGCAGTCCGTGGACTAGCGGGCCCCACTCTGAGACCCAGTACTTC
CDR3aa: CASSPWTSGPHSETQYF

d_gene: -
v_gene: TRBV28
abundance: -
j_gene: TRBJ2-1
CDR3nt: TGTGCCAGCAGGGAGGACACGACGATCTCCTACAATGAGCAGTTCTTC
CDR3aa: CASREDTTISYNEQFF

d_gene: TRBD2
v_gene: TRBV7-8
abundance: -
j_gene: TRBJ2-2
CDR3nt: TGTGCCTCAACCGGGACTAGCGGGAGGGTTAACACCGGGGAGCTGTTTTTT
CDR3aa: CASTGTSGRVNTGELFF

d_gene: TRBD2
v_gene: TRBV4-1
abundance: -
j_gene: TRBJ2-1
CDR3nt: TGCGCCAGCAGCCCGCCCGGGACTAGCGGGTCGGATGAGCAGTTCTTC
CDR3aa: CASSPPGTSGSDEQFF

d_gene: -
v_gene: TRBV7-7
abundance: -
j_gene: TRBJ2-1
CDR3nt: TGTGCTAGCAGCCCTAACGGTTGGGGTTTTAACAATGAGCAGTTCTTC
CDR3aa: CASSPNGWGFNNEQFF

d_gene: -
v_gene: TRBV2
abundance: once
j_gene: TRBJ2-7
CDR3nt: TGTGCCAGCACCCTAGGAAGTAGCTCTGACGAGCAGTACTTC
CDR3aa: CASTLGSSSDEQYF

d_gene: -
v_gene: TRBV7-8
abundance: few
j_gene: TRBJ1-1
CDR3nt: TGTGCCAGCAGCTTAGGTGTAAGGGCCGAAGCTTTCTTT
CDR3aa: CASSLGVRAEAFF

d_gene: -
v_gene: TRBV5-4
abundance: -
j_gene: TRBJ2-7
CDR3nt: TGTGCCAGCAGCCCGCGGACAGCGGAGGAGCAGTACTTC
CDR3aa: CASSPRTAEEQYF

d_gene: TRBD2
v_gene: TRBV7-9
abundance: -
j_gene: TRBJ2-1
CDR3nt: TGTGCCAGCAGGGACCTTAGCGGGAGAAACAATGAGCAGTTCTTC
CDR3aa: CASRDLSGRNNEQFF

d_gene: TRBD2
v_gene: TRBV19
abundance: medium-sized
j_gene: TRBJ2-1
CDR3nt: TGTGCCAGCCGAGGGACTAGCGGGACTGAGCAGTTCTTC
CDR3aa: CASRGTSGTEQFF

d_gene: -
v_gene: TRBV4-1
abundance: -
j_gene: TRBJ1-4
CDR3nt: TGCGCCAGCAGCGGGGTCGTGGCTGAAAAACTGTTTTTT
CDR3aa: CASSGVVAEKLFF

d_gene: -
v_gene: TRBV1
abundance: -
j_gene: TRBJ2-1
CDR3nt: TGCACCAGCAGCCAAGAACATCTCGGGACAAAGCAGTTCTTC
CDR3aa: CTSSQEHLGTKQFF

d_gene: TRBD1
v_gene: TRBV4-1
abundance: -
j_gene: TRBJ2-4
CDR3nt: TGCGCCAGCAGCCAAGAGTTAACCCAGGGGGCTGCCAAAAACATTCAGTACTTC
CDR3aa: CASSQELTQGAAKNIQYF

d_gene: -
v_gene: TRBV10-3
abundance: medium-sized
j_gene: TRBJ1-5
CDR3nt: TGTGCCATCAGAGACATGGCCGATTCGCCCCAGCATTTT
CDR3aa: CAIRDMADSPQHF

d_gene: -
v_gene: TRBV2
abundance: -
j_gene: TRBJ2-3
CDR3nt: TGTGCCAGCAGTGAAACGGTATCTTCCACAGATACGCAGTATTTT
CDR3aa: CASSETVSSTDTQYF

d_gene: -
v_gene: TRBV5-6
abundance: -
j_gene: TRBJ2-1
CDR3nt: TGTGCCAGCAGCTTAGGCACCTTCGGGAATGAGCAGTTCTTC
CDR3aa: CASSLGTFGNEQFF

d_gene: -
v_gene: TRBV4-1
abundance: -
j_gene: TRBJ2-3
CDR3nt: TGCGCCAGCAGCCTCTTGGGGGAGAACACGCGAGATACGCAGTATTTT
CDR3aa: CASSLLGENTRDTQYF